A selection of T cell receptor beta chains follows, all from one sample in a study of cytomegalovirus exposure and HLA in healthy donors. Generated by immunoSEQ multiplex PCR, the TCRdb table keeps only in-frame clones and is missing some. The sample holds 210,000 or so clones, 85% to 90% seen once. Sequenced: PBMCs. These receptors were collected from a woman in her late teens or twenties in good health and CMV-seronegative. Both conserved end residues are part of each CDR3. D genes are given only for firm matches. Clone size, where shown, is once, few, many, or a class for clones that have expanded.

clone_size: NA
j_call: TRBJ1-5
d_call: TRBD1
v_call: TRBV28
cdr3_nt: TGTGCCAGCAGTACAGGGGGCGTACAGCCCCAGCATTTT
cdr3_aa: CASSTGGVQPQHF

clone_size: NA
j_call: TRBJ1-4
d_call: NA
v_call: TRBV28
cdr3_nt: TGTGCCATAGAGCTGACTAATGAAAAACTGTTTTTT
cdr3_aa: CAIELTNEKLFF

clone_size: NA
j_call: TRBJ2-7
d_call: NA
v_call: TRBV4-2
cdr3_nt: TGTGCCAGCAGCCAGGAAGCGAACAGGGAGGGGTATTACGAGCAGTACTTC
cdr3_aa: CASSQEANREGYYEQYF

clone_size: NA
j_call: TRBJ2-4
d_call: NA
v_call: TRBV5-1
cdr3_nt: TGCGCCAGCAGCTTCTCAGGGGTGGCCAAAAACATTCAGTACTTC
cdr3_aa: CASSFSGVAKNIQYF

clone_size: NA
j_call: TRBJ1-5
d_call: NA
v_call: TRBV14
cdr3_nt: TGTGCCAGCAGCCAACGCAGGGCGGAACCCAATCAGCCCCAGCATTTT
cdr3_aa: CASSQRRAEPNQPQHF

clone_size: NA
j_call: TRBJ1-3
d_call: NA
v_call: TRBV7-2
cdr3_nt: TGTGCCAGCAGCTTAGTTTTAGGAAACACCATATATTTT
cdr3_aa: CASSLVLGNTIYF

clone_size: NA
j_call: TRBJ2-1
d_call: TRBD2
v_call: TRBV29-1
cdr3_nt: TGCAGCGGTGTAGCGGGAGGCCAGGATGAGCAGTTCTTC
cdr3_aa: CSGVAGGQDEQFF

clone_size: NA
j_call: TRBJ2-1
d_call: TRBD2
v_call: TRBV27
cdr3_nt: TGTGCCAGCAGTCCGATCACTAGCGGGAGTTTAAATGAGCAGTTCTTC
cdr3_aa: CASSPITSGSLNEQFF

clone_size: NA
j_call: TRBJ2-7
d_call: TRBD2
v_call: TRBV4-1
cdr3_nt: TGCGCCAGCAGCCGTAGCGGGACTAGCGGCTACGAGCAGTACTTC
cdr3_aa: CASSRSGTSGYEQYF

clone_size: NA
j_call: TRBJ2-4
d_call: NA
v_call: TRBV5-1
cdr3_nt: TGCGCCAGCAGCGCGGACCCGGGGGCCAAAAACATTCAGTACTTC
cdr3_aa: CASSADPGAKNIQYF

clone_size: NA
j_call: TRBJ2-7
d_call: NA
v_call: TRBV9
cdr3_nt: TGTGCCAGCAGCGCCTACCCAACTGACGAGCAGTACTTC
cdr3_aa: CASSAYPTDEQYF

clone_size: NA
j_call: TRBJ1-5
d_call: NA
v_call: TRBV7-3
cdr3_nt: TGTGCCAGCAGCTTGGGGTTAGCGCAGCCCCAGCATTTT
cdr3_aa: CASSLGLAQPQHF

clone_size: NA
j_call: TRBJ1-2
d_call: TRBD1
v_call: TRBV27
cdr3_nt: TGTGCCAGCAGTCGCAGGGGGCGGGATAACCCCATTAACTATGGCTACACCTTC
cdr3_aa: CASSRRGRDNPINYGYTF

clone_size: NA
j_call: TRBJ2-1
d_call: NA
v_call: TRBV28
cdr3_nt: TGTGCCAGCAGTTTAAGTTTGAGTTACAATGAGCAGTTCTTC
cdr3_aa: CASSLSLSYNEQFF

clone_size: few
j_call: TRBJ1-1
d_call: NA
v_call: TRBV7-9
cdr3_nt: TGTGCCAGCAGCTTAGAGGGGCCTAACACTGAAGCTTTCTTT
cdr3_aa: CASSLEGPNTEAFF

clone_size: NA
j_call: TRBJ2-2
d_call: NA
v_call: TRBV6-4
cdr3_nt: TGTGCCAGCAAGAGCGGAGTCACCGGGGAGCTGTTTTTT
cdr3_aa: CASKSGVTGELFF

clone_size: NA
j_call: TRBJ1-1
d_call: NA
v_call: TRBV5-1
cdr3_nt: TGCGCCAGCAGCCCTAACAGGAACACTGAAGCTTTCTTT
cdr3_aa: CASSPNRNTEAFF

clone_size: NA
j_call: TRBJ2-5
d_call: NA
v_call: TRBV9
cdr3_nt: TGTGCCAGCAGCGTAGTCACGGGGGGCGGGGAGACCCAGTACTTC
cdr3_aa: CASSVVTGGGETQYF

clone_size: NA
j_call: TRBJ1-2
d_call: TRBD1
v_call: TRBV16
cdr3_nt: TGTGCCAGCAGCCAACCCGACAGGGTCGGGAACTATGGCTACACCTTC
cdr3_aa: CASSQPDRVGNYGYTF

clone_size: NA
j_call: TRBJ2-5
d_call: NA
v_call: TRBV20-1
cdr3_nt: TGCAGTGCTAGATTCTTGGAGACCCAGTACTTC
cdr3_aa: CSARFLETQYF

clone_size: NA
j_call: TRBJ2-7
d_call: TRBD1
v_call: TRBV28
cdr3_nt: TGTGCCAGCAGTTTACACGGGACAGGTTCCTACGAGCAGTACTTC
cdr3_aa: CASSLHGTGSYEQYF

clone_size: NA
j_call: TRBJ1-3
d_call: NA
v_call: TRBV5-6
cdr3_nt: TGTGCCAGCAGCTTGGCCGTATCTGGAAACACCATATATTTT
cdr3_aa: CASSLAVSGNTIYF

clone_size: few
j_call: TRBJ1-2
d_call: TRBD1
v_call: TRBV28
cdr3_nt: TGTGCCAGCAGTTCAGGACAGGGATTAGGAAACTATGGCTACACCTTC
cdr3_aa: CASSSGQGLGNYGYTF

clone_size: NA
j_call: TRBJ2-1
d_call: NA
v_call: TRBV27
cdr3_nt: TGTGCCAGCAGTTTATCGATTGCCGGGAACAATGAGCAGTTCTTC
cdr3_aa: CASSLSIAGNNEQFF

clone_size: once
j_call: TRBJ2-7
d_call: TRBD1
v_call: TRBV4-3
cdr3_nt: TGCGCCAGCAGCCAACTACAGGGGGCAACTGACGAGCAGTACTTC
cdr3_aa: CASSQLQGATDEQYF

clone_size: NA
j_call: TRBJ2-3
d_call: NA
v_call: TRBV4-2
cdr3_nt: TGTGCCAGCAGCCAAGATATGATGAGCGGCCTCACAGATACGCAGTATTTT
cdr3_aa: CASSQDMMSGLTDTQYF

clone_size: NA
j_call: TRBJ2-7
d_call: TRBD1
v_call: TRBV7-9
cdr3_nt: TGTGCCAGCAGCAAGGGACAGGGGGAGGCTTTCCGCGACTACGAGCAGTACTTC
cdr3_aa: CASSKGQGEAFRDYEQYF

clone_size: NA
j_call: TRBJ2-1
d_call: TRBD2
v_call: TRBV28
cdr3_nt: TGTGCCAGCAGAAGCGGGACGGCCTACAATGAGCAGTTCTTC
cdr3_aa: CASRSGTAYNEQFF

clone_size: NA
j_call: TRBJ1-5
d_call: NA
v_call: TRBV28
cdr3_nt: TGTGCCAGCAGTCACAGGGTTTCGGGTCTACAGCCCCAGCATTTT
cdr3_aa: CASSHRVSGLQPQHF